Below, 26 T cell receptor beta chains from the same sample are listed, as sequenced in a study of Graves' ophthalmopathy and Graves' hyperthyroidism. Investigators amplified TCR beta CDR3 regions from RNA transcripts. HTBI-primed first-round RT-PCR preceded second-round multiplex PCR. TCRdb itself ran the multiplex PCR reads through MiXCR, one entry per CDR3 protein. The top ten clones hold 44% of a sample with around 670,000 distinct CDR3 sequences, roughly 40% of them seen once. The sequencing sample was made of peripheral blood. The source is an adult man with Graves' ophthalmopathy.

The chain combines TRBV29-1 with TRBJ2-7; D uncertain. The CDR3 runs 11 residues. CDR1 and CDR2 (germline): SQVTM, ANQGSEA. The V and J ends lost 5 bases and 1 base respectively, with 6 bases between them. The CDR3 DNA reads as TGCAGCGTTTTACAGTCCTACGAGCAGTACTTC. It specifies CSVLQSYEQYF.

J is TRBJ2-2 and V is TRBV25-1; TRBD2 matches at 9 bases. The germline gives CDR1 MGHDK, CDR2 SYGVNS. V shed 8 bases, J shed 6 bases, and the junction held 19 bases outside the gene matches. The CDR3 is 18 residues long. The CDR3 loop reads CASGLTSGRAGPPGELFF. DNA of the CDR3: TGTGCCAGCGGGTTGACTAGCGGTCGGGCCGGCCCACCCGGGGAGCTGTTTTTT.

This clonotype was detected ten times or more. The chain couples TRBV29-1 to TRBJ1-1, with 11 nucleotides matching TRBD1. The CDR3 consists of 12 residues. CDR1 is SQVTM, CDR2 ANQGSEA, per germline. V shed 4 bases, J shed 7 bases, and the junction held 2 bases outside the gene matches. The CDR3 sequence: CSVGGQGVEAFF. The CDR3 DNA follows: TGCAGCGTTGGGGGACAGGGGGTTGAAGCTTTCTTT.

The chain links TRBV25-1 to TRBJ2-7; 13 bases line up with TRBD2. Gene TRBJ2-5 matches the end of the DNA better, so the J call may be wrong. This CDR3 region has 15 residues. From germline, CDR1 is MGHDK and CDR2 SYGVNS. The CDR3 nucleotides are TGTGCCAGCGGAAGTGGGACTAGCGGGACAGAGACCCAGTACTTC. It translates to CASGSGTSGTETQYF.

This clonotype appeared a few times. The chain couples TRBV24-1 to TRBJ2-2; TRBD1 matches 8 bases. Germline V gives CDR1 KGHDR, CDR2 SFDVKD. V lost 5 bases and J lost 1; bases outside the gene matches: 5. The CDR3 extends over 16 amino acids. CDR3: CATSAADRGNTGELFF. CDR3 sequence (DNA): TGTGCCACCAGTGCCGCCGACAGGGGGAACACCGGGGAGCTGTTTTTT.

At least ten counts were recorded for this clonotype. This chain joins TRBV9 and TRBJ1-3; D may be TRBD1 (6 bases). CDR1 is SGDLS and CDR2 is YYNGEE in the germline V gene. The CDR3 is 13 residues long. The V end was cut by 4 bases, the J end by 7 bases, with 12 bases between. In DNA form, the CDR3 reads TGTGCCAGCAGCCCAGGGGATTTGAACACCATATATTTT. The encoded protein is CASSPGDLNTIYF.

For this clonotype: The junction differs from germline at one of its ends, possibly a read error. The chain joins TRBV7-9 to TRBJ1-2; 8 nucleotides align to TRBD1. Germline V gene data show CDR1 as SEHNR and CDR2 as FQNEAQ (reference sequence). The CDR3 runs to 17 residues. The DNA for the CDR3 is TGCGCCAGCAGCCAGGTCTACCTAGGACAGGGAAGTTATGGCTACACCTTC. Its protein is CASSQVYLGQGSYGYTF.

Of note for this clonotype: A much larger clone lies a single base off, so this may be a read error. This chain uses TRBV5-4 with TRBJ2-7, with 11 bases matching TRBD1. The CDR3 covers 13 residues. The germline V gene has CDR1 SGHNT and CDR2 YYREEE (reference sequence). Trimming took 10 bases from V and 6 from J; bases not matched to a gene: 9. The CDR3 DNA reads TGTGCCTGGAGTGAGGGACAGGGGGGCGAGCAGTACTTC. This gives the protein CAWSEGQGGEQYF.

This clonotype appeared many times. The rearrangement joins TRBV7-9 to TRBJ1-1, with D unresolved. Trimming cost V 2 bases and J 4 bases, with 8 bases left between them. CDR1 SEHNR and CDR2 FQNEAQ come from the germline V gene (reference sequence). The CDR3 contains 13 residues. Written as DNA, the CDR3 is TGTGCCAGCAGCTTATATCCGGGCACTGAAGCTTTCTTT. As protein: CASSLYPGTEAFF.

The CDR3: CASSLAGRMNTGELFF. The CDR3 nucleotides are TGTGCCAGCAGCTTAGCGGGTCGGATGAACACCGGGGAGCTGTTTTTT. The rearrangement uses TRBV7-9 and TRBJ2-2; no firm D call. From germline, CDR1 is SEHNR and CDR2 FQNEAQ (reference sequence). Trimming removed 0 bases from V and 1 base from J, with 9 bases in between. This CDR3 is built from 16 residues.

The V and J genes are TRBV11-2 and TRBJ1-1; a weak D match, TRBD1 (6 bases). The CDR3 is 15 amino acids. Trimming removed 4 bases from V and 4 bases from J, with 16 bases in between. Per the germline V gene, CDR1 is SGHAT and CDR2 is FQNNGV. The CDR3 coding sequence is TGTGCCAGCAGCTCCCCTGGGGGGCTGAGCACTGAAGCTTTCTTT. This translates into CASSSPGGLSTEAFF.

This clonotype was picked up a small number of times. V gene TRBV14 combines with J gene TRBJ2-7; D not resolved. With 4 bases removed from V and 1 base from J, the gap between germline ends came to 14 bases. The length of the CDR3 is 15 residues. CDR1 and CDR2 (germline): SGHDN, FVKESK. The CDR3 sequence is CASSPYQLPSYEQYF. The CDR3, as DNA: TGTGCCAGCAGCCCTTACCAACTACCATCCTACGAGCAGTACTTC. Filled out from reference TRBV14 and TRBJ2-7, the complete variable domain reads EAGVTQFPSHSVIEKGQTVTLRCDPISGHDNLYWYRRVMGKEIKFLLHFVKESKQDESGMPNNRFLAERTGGTYSTLKVQPAELEDSGVYFCASSPYQLPSYEQYFGPGTRLTVT.

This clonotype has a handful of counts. CDR3 region: CASSSPGQGTPGANVLTF. The CDR3 DNA follows: TGCGCCAGCAGCTCTCCGGGGCAGGGGACTCCGGGGGCCAACGTCCTGACTTTC. This chain links TRBV4-1 with TRBJ2-6; either TRBD1 or TRBD2 may fit D (6 bases each). The CDR3 loop spans 18 amino acids. Germline CDR1 MGHRA, CDR2 YSYEKL. Trimming removed 5 bases from V and 4 bases from J, with 21 bases in between.

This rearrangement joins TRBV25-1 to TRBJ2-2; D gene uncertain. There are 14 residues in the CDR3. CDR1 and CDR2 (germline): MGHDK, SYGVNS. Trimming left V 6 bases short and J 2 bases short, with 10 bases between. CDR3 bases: TGTGCCAGCAGATCAGAAACTAACACCGGGGAGCTGTTTTTT. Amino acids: CASRSETNTGELFF.

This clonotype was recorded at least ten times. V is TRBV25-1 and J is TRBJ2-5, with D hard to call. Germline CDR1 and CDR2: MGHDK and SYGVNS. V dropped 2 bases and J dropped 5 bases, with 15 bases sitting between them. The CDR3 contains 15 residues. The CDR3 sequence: CASSETLPQWETQYF. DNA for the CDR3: TGTGCCAGCAGTGAAACACTTCCGCAGTGGGAGACCCAGTACTTC. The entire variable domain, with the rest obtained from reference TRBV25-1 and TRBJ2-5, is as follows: EADIYQTPRYLVIGTGKKITLECSQTMGHDKMYWYQQDPGMELHLIHYSYGVNSTEKGDLSSESTVSRIRTEHFPLTLESARPSHTSQYLCASSETLPQWETQYFGPGTRLLVL.

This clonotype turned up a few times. CDR3 DNA: TGTGCCAGCCGCAGGGGGGCCCGTCAGGAGGACACCTTC. Amino acid sequence: CASRRGARQEDTF. The chain joins TRBV12-3 or TRBV12-4 to TRBJ1-2; 7 bases match TRBD1. This CDR3 is built from 13 residues. V was clipped by 8 bases and J by 12 bases; unmatched bases: 15.

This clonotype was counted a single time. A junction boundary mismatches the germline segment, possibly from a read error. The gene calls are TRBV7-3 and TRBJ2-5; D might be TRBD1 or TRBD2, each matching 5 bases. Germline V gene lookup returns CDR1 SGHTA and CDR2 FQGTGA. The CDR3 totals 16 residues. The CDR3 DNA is TGTGCCAGCAGTTTAGGGGCGTCGGGGCGAGGGGAGACCCAGAACTTC. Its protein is CASSLGASGRGETQNF.

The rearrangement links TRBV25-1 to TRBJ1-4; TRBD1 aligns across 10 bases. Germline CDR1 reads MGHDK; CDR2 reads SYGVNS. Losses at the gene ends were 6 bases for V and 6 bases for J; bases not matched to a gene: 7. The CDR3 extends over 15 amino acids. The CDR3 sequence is CASSKRGTGDEKLFF. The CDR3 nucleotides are TGTGCCAGCAGCAAACGCGGGACAGGGGATGAAAAACTGTTTTTT.

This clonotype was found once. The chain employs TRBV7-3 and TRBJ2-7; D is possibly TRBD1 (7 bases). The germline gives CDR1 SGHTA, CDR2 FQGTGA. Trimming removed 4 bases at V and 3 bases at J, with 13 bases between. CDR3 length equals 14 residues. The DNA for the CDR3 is TGTGCCAGCAGCTCCCGACAGGGAGGCTACGAGCAGTACTTC. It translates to CASSSRQGGYEQYF.

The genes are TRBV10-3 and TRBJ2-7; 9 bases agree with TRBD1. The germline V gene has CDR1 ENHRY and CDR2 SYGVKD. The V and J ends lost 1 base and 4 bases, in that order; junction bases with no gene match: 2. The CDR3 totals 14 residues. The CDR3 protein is CAISELQGAYEQYF. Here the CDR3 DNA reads TGTGCCATCAGTGAGTTACAGGGGGCGTACGAGCAGTACTTC.

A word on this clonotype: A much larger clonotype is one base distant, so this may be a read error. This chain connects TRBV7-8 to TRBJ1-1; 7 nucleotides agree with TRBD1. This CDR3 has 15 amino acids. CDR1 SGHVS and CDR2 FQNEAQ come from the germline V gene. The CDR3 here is CANRTGANLNTEALF. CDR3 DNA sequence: TGTGCCAACCGAACAGGGGCCAATTTGAACACTGAAGCTCTCTTT. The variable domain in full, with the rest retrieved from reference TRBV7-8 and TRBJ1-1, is GAGVSQSPRYKVAKRGQDVALRCDPISGHVSLFWYQQALGQGPEFLTYFQNEAQLDKSGLPSDRFFAERPEGSVSTLKIQRTQQEDSAVYLCANRTGANLNTEALFGQGTRLTVV.

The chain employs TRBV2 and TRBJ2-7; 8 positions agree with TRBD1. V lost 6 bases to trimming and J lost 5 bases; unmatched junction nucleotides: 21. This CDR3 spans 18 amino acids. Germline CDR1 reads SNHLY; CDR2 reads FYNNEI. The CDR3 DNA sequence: TGTGCCAGCAGCCAAGAGGAGCCAGGACAGGGTGGTGTCGACGAGCAGTACTTC. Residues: CASSQEEPGQGGVDEQYF.

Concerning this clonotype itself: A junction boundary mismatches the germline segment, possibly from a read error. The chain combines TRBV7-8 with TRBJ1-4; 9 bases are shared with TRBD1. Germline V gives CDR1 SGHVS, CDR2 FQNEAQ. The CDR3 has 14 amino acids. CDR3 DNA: TGCGCCAGCAGCCAGGGGGACAGGGCGGAAAAACTGTTTTTT. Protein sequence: CASSQGDRAEKLFF.

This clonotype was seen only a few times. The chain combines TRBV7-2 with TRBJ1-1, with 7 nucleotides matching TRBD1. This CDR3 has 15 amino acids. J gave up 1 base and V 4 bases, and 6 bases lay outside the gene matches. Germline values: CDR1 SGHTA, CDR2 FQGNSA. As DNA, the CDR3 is TGTGCCAGCAGCTCGGCGAAGGGGGCGAACACTGAAGCTTTCTTT. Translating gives CASSSAKGANTEAFF. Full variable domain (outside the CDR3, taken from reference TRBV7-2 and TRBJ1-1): GAGVSQSPSNKVTEKGKDVELRCDPISGHTALYWYRQSLGQGLEFLIYFQGNSAPDKSGLPSDRFSAERTGGSVSTLTIQRTQQEDSAVYLCASSSAKGANTEAFFGQGTRLTVV.

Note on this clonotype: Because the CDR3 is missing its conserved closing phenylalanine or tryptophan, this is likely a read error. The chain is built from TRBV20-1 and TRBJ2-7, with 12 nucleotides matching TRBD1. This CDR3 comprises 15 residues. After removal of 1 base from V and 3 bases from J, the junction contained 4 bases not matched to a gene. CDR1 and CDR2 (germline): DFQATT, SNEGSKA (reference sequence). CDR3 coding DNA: TGCAGTGCTAGAGTAGGGACAGGGGGCTTCTACGAGCAGTACTGC. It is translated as CSARVGTGGFYEQYC.

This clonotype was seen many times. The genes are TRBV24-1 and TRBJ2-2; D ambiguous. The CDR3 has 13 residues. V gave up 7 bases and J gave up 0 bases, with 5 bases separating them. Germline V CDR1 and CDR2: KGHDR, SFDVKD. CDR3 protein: CATRTPNTGELFF. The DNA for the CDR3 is TGTGCCACCAGGACACCGAACACCGGGGAGCTGTTTTTT.